A single sample gave rise to the 5 T cell receptor beta chains below, sequenced in a study of Ad26.COV2.S vaccination and SARS-CoV-2 variants. The treatment: some 20 received Ad26.COV2.S at low or high dose, single or two shots; 5 received placebo; per-sample allocation not given. Samples analyzed were those drawn on day 63 after the first vaccine or placebo injection. Sequencing was performed with immunoSEQ multiplex PCR; in TCRdb, only in-frame clones are kept and a portion is missing. This sample has about 680,000 clones; more than 80% occur once, and the top ten carry approximately 1.5%. Sequencing was performed on peripheral blood, taken in a trial of Ad26.COV2.S vaccine versus placebo. The source is a person aged 18-60 years who received the Ad26.COV2.S COVID-19 vaccine or a placebo.

The chain uses TRBV3-1 (or the pseudogene TRBV3-2) and TRBJ2-2, with D unclear. V lost 1 base, J lost 3 bases, and 6 bases lay in between. The germline CDR1 and CDR2 sequences are LGHDT and YNNKEL (reference sequence). CDR3 length equals 14 residues. This CDR3 reads CASSQVDYTGELFF. CDR3 sequence (DNA): TGTGCCAGCAGCCAAGTTGACTACACCGGGGAGCTGTTTTTT.

The chain is built from TRBV19 and TRBJ1-2; TRBD1 agrees at 8 bases. Germline V CDR1 and CDR2: LNHDA, SQIVND (reference sequence). V lost 4 bases to trimming and J lost 6 bases; unmatched junction nucleotides: 7. The CDR3 is 14 amino acids. In nucleotides, the CDR3 is TGTGCCAGTAGTAGACCCCAACAGGGGGATGGCTACACCTTC. It is translated as CASSRPQQGDGYTF.

The chain is built from TRBV7-9 and TRBJ1-6, with no clear D. CDR1 is SEHNR, CDR2 FQNEAQ, per germline (reference sequence). This CDR3 spans 16 amino acids. Trimming removed 5 bases from V and 9 bases from J, with 20 bases in between. This CDR3 is CASSPPGGVGVSPLHF. CDR3 bases: TGTGCCAGCAGCCCCCCAGGAGGTGTTGGAGTTTCACCCCTCCACTTT.

The chain recombines TRBV6-1 with TRBJ2-7, with a possible D match to TRBD1 (7 bases). Between the trimmed V and J ends, which lost 2 bases and 5 bases, there was a span of 16 bases. This CDR3 has 15 residues. The germline V gene encodes CDR1 MNHNS and CDR2 SASEGT. The CDR3 protein is CASSERPGGTHEQYF. The CDR3 coding sequence is TGTGCCAGCAGTGAACGGCCAGGGGGGACCCACGAGCAGTACTTC.

This clone occurred a few times. This sequence joins TRBV7-9 and TRBJ1-1; D not resolved. Trimming took 2 bases from V and 0 from J, leaving 10 bases between them. The germline V gene encodes CDR1 SEHNR and CDR2 FQNEAQ (reference sequence). CDR3 length equals 15 residues. For the CDR3, the DNA is TGTGCCAGCAGCTTAAAGGCGGTCATGAACACTGAAGCTTTCTTT. Protein: CASSLKAVMNTEAFF. The entire variable domain, with the rest obtained from reference TRBV7-9 and TRBJ1-1, is as follows: DTGVSQNPRHKITKRGQNVTFRCDPISEHNRLYWYRQTLGQGPEFLTYFQNEAQLEKSRLLSDRFSAERPKGSFSTLEIQRTEQGDSAMYLCASSLKAVMNTEAFFGQGTRLTVV.